This T cell receptor (beta chain) is drawn from a study of cytomegalovirus exposure and HLA in healthy donors. General study results and limits: Rare TCR sequences predominated, though certain public TCRs were found in many donors. Under in vitro conditions, three CMV-associated chains were confirmed as specific for CMV antigens. Only CMV serostatus was available as immune exposure information. TCR beta chains numbering about 160 were designated cytomegalovirus-associated.

On this clone itself: Antigen specificity is unknown.

Researchers ran the PCR with 60 Vbeta and 13 Jbeta primers. Some clones are missing from TCRdb's copy, which holds only in-frame ones; the method was immunoSEQ multiplex PCR. The table has approximately 210,000 clones, around 80% seen once; the top ten hold roughly 5.5%. CDR3 size: 15 residues. V lost 5 bases and J lost 0, with 11 bases in between. CDR1 is SGHTA, CDR2 FQGTGA, per germline. This TCR came from a man aged 35 to 55 in good health and CMV-seropositive. The chain employs TRBV7-3 and TRBJ2-1; D possibly corresponds to TRBD1 (5 bases). The sample comprised PBMCs. The CDR3 spells CASSLSTDSYNEQFF. CDR3 sequence (DNA): TGTGCCAGCAGCCTCTCGACAGACTCCTACAATGAGCAGTTCTTC. The full variable domain, its missing parts supplied by reference TRBV7-3 and TRBJ2-1, is GAGVSQTPSNKVTEKGKYVELRCDPISGHTALYWYRQSLGQGPEFLIYFQGTGAADDSGLPNDRFFAVRPEGSVSTLKIQRTERGDSAVYLCASSLSTDSYNEQFFGPGTRLTVL.